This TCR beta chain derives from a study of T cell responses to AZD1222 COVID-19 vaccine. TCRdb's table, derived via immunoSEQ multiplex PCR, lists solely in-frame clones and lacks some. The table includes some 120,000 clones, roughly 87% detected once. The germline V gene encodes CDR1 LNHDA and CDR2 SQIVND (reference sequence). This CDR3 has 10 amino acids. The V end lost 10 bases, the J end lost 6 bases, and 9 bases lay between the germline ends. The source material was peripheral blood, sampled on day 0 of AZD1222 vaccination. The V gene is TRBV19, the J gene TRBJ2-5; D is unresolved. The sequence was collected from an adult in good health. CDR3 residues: CATMGKTQYF. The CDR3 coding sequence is TGTGCCACTATGGGGAAGACCCAGTACTTC. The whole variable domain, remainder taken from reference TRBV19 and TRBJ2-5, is DGGITQSPKYLFRKEGQNVTLSCEQNLNHDAMYWYRQDPGQGLRLIYYSQIVNDFQKGDIAEGYSVSREKKESFPLTVTSAQKNPTAFYLCATMGKTQYFGPGTRLLVL.